The 30 T cell receptor beta chains listed next were all sequenced from one sample in a study of identical twins. TCRdb independently ran MiXCR on the 5' RACE reads; one entry per CDR3 protein. The sample lists approximately 230,000 distinct CDR3 sequences, around 15% seen once, with 8.5% to 10% in the top ten. Sequenced: memory (CD45RO+) T cells sorted from blood. The receptors derive from a woman aged 18-29 years in good health.

The rearrangement uses TRBV5-6 and TRBJ1-6; D might be TRBD1 (6 bases). This CDR3 comprises 16 residues. Trimming removed 0 bases at V and 2 bases at J, with 9 bases between. Germline V gene lookup returns CDR1 SGHDT and CDR2 YYEEEE. The CDR3: CASSLGQDTYNSPLHF. For the CDR3, the DNA is TGTGCCAGCAGCTTGGGACAGGACACCTATAATTCACCCCTCCACTTT.

In its sample, this clonotype was seen a few times. The chain recombines TRBV12-3 or TRBV12-4 with TRBJ1-4, with 8 bases lining up with TRBD1. The CDR3 has 15 amino acids. Trimming took 2 bases from V and 7 from J; bases not matched to a gene: 6. CDR3 protein: CASSLRQGSGEKLFF. The CDR3 nucleotides read TGTGCCAGCAGTTTACGACAGGGGAGCGGTGAAAAACTGTTTTTT.

The J gene is TRBJ2-3, the V gene TRBV29-1, with 10 nucleotides matching TRBD1. Looked up from germline, CDR1 is SQVTM and CDR2 is ANQGSEA. The CDR3 extends over 17 amino acids. V was clipped by 6 bases and J by 5 bases; unmatched bases: 17. The CDR3 nucleotides are TGCAGCGTCATTAGGGGACAGGGGAGAAGGGGCGTAGATACGCAGTATTTT. Translated: CSVIRGQGRRGVDTQYF.

This clonotype has more than one count but fewer than ten. The chain uses TRBV3-1 and TRBJ2-7; TRBD2 matches 8 bases. This CDR3 comprises 15 residues. Germline V CDR1 and CDR2: LGHDT, YNNKEL (reference sequence). Trimming took 3 bases from V and 5 from J; bases not matched to a gene: 9. CDR3 sequence (DNA): TGTGCCAGCAGCCAGGACGGGAGGGCCGTGAACGAGCAGTACTTC. It encodes CASSQDGRAVNEQYF.

This clonotype occurred a few times. This chain links TRBV9 with TRBJ2-5; TRBD2 matches at 8 bases. V dropped 4 bases and J dropped 3; count of bases not matched to a gene: 5. Germline CDR1 and CDR2: SGDLS and YYNGEE. The CDR3 sequence is 14 residues long. The CDR3 bases are TGTGCCAGCAGCACTCCGGGACTAGAAGAGACCCAGTACTTC. Encoded protein: CASSTPGLEETQYF. The full variable domain, completed using reference TRBV9 and TRBJ2-5, is DSGVTQTPKHLITATGQRVTLRCSPRSGDLSVYWYQQSLDQGLQFLIQYYNGEERAKGNILERFSAQQFPDLHSELNLSSLELGDSALYFCASSTPGLEETQYFGPGTRLLVL.

This clonotype was seen only a few times. The rearrangement uses TRBV6-5 and TRBJ2-7; D gene ambiguous. This CDR3 is 15 amino acids long. V gave up 3 bases and J gave up 0 bases, with 12 bases separating them. Germline CDR1 is MNHEY and CDR2 is SVGAGI. In DNA, the CDR3 is TGTGCCAGCAGTTATCAGAGCGATAACTCCTACGAGCAGTACTTC. Residues: CASSYQSDNSYEQYF.

This clonotype has ten or more counts. This rearrangement joins TRBV29-1 to TRBJ1-1, with D maybe TRBD1 (6 bases). Trimming removed 3 bases at V and 4 bases at J, with 15 bases between. Germline V gene sequence: CDR1 SQVTM, CDR2 ANQGSEA. The CDR3 extends over 14 amino acids. CDR3 sequence reads: CSVDGGASSTEAFF. The CDR3 DNA reads TGCAGCGTTGATGGGGGGGCGTCGAGCACTGAAGCTTTCTTT.

This chain connects TRBV12-5 to TRBJ1-1, with D perhaps TRBD1 (5 bases). CDR3 length equals 18 residues. Germline V gene sequence: CDR1 LGHNT, CDR2 FRNRAP. The ends were cut back, 0 bases at V and 0 bases at J, with 17 bases in the middle. The CDR3 DNA sequence: TGTGCTAGTGGTTTGGTAATAGGGGCTAAGACCGTGAACACTGAAGCTTTCTTT. It translates to CASGLVIGAKTVNTEAFF.

This clonotype showed up just a few times. The chain joins TRBV2 to TRBJ2-1; TRBD1 matches at 8 bases. V shed 8 bases and J 6 bases; nucleotides not matched to a gene: 6. Germline values: CDR1 SNHLY, CDR2 FYNNEI. The CDR3 totals 13 residues. CDR3 DNA sequence: TGTGCCAGCGGGCGGGACAGGATCAATGAGCAGTTCTTC. Protein: CASGRDRINEQFF.

On this clonotype itself: An end of the junction differs from the germline gene, which may be a read error. V is TRBV3-1 and J is TRBJ2-5; possibly TRBD1 for D (6 bases). Germline CDR1 is LGHDT and CDR2 is YNNKEL (reference sequence). CDR3 size: 17 residues. This CDR3 reads CACSQEAQAGAEETQYF. DNA for the CDR3: TGTGCCTGCAGCCAAGAGGCCCAGGCAGGGGCGGAAGAGACCCAGTACTTC.

This clonotype was detected ten times or more. The chain couples TRBV29-1 to TRBJ1-1, with D hard to call. The germline CDR1 and CDR2 sequences are SQVTM and ANQGSEA. Deletions cut 0 bases from V and 5 bases from J, with 10 bases between. CDR3 size: 13 residues. The CDR3 DNA is TGCAGCGTTGAAGAGCCGCGGGCGACTGAAGCTTTCTTT. Translated: CSVEEPRATEAFF.

This clonotype was detected a few times. This chain connects TRBV5-4 to TRBJ2-2; unclear D gene. CDR3 length: 13 residues. Germline V gives CDR1 SGHNT, CDR2 YYREEE (reference sequence). Trimming cost V 4 bases and J 2 bases, with 6 bases left between them. CDR3 residues: CASSPQNTGELFF. CDR3 bases: TGTGCCAGCAGCCCCCAAAACACCGGGGAGCTGTTTTTT.

The chain links TRBV20-1 to TRBJ2-7, with 8 bases aligning to TRBD2. This CDR3 spans 15 amino acids. Germline V gives CDR1 DFQATT, CDR2 SNEGSKA (reference sequence). V lost 5 bases to trimming and J lost 6 bases; unmatched junction nucleotides: 15. Here the CDR3 DNA reads TGCAGTGCTGTCCCTGGGAGCGGGAGAGAGGGCGAGCAGTACTTC. This encodes CSAVPGSGREGEQYF.

J is TRBJ1-6 and V is TRBV5-1; no reliable D call. Germline-derived CDR1 and CDR2 are SGHRS and YFSETQ. The CDR3 totals 14 residues. V was shortened by 1 base and J by 7 bases, with 9 bases between the two germline ends. In nucleotides, the CDR3 is TGCGCCAGCAGCTTGCAGGTGGGAAATTCACCCCTCCACTTT. Its protein is CASSLQVGNSPLHF.

This clonotype came up a few times. The rearrangement uses TRBV20-1 and TRBJ2-1; the D is unclear. Trimming left V 3 bases short and J 4 bases short, with 10 bases between. Germline CDR1 is DFQATT and CDR2 is SNEGSKA (reference sequence). This CDR3 has 13 amino acids. CDR3 amino acids: CSARLPQYNEQFF. The CDR3 DNA follows: TGCAGTGCTAGGTTACCGCAGTACAATGAGCAGTTCTTC.

There are a few counts of this clonotype. J is TRBJ2-7 and V is TRBV29-1, with a weak D call TRBD1 (6 bases). V lost 7 bases and J 1 base, leaving 11 bases between the germline ends. Germline values: CDR1 SQVTM, CDR2 ANQGSEA. This CDR3 is built from 12 residues. This chain's CDR3 is CSASTGSYEQYF. CDR3 bases: TGCAGCGCCAGTACAGGGTCCTACGAGCAGTACTTC.

This chain links TRBV7-2 with TRBJ2-3; 9 nucleotides align to TRBD1. CDR1 is SGHTA and CDR2 is FQGNSA in the germline V gene. The V gene end was trimmed by 4 bases and the J gene end by 4 bases; junction bases not matched to a gene: 9. This CDR3 is built from 16 residues. CDR3 coding DNA: TGTGCCAGCAGCTCGAAACGGACAGGGGCATCAGATACGCAGTATTTT. Residues: CASSSKRTGASDTQYF.

The genes are TRBV5-5 and TRBJ2-7; D not resolved. The germline V and J ends were trimmed by 2 bases and 6 bases, with 18 bases remaining between them. Germline assignment: CDR1 SGHKS and CDR2 YYEKEE (reference sequence). This CDR3 comprises 15 residues. The CDR3 coding sequence is TGTGCCAGCAGCTTTTATGGACCAGACGGTGGCGAGCAGTACTTC. Encoded protein: CASSFYGPDGGEQYF.

This clonotype was counted at least ten times. The V gene is TRBV2, the J gene TRBJ2-7, with D possibly being TRBD2 (5 bases). Germline CDR1 SNHLY, CDR2 FYNNEI. Trimming removed 9 bases from V and 1 base from J, with 19 bases in between. The CDR3 spans 15 residues. The CDR3: CASSVVRRSSYEQYF. As DNA, the CDR3 is TGTGCCAGTTCGGTGGTACGGAGGAGTTCCTACGAGCAGTACTTC. Together with reference TRBV2 and TRBJ2-7, the CDR3 gives the full variable domain: EPEVTQTPSHQVTQMGQEVILRCVPISNHLYFYWYRQILGQKVEFLVSFYNNEISEKSEIFDDQFSVERPDGSNFTLKIRSTKLEDSAMYFCASSVVRRSSYEQYFGPGTRLTVT.

In this sample, this clonotype turned up many times. This chain connects TRBV5-1 to TRBJ1-5; D may be TRBD1 (5 bases). Between the trimmed V and J ends, which lost 3 bases and 5 bases, there was a span of 9 bases. Germline values: CDR1 SGHRS, CDR2 YFSETQ. CDR3 length equals 13 residues. DNA for the CDR3: TGCGCCAGCAGCTGGGACGGGGATCAGCCCCAGCATTTT. Translation: CASSWDGDQPQHF.

This clonotype was detected ten times or more. This chain uses TRBV27 with TRBJ2-7; no definite D call. The CDR3 loop spans 14 amino acids. V was pared by 2 bases and J by 1 base, with 9 bases between. The germline gives CDR1 MNHEY, CDR2 SMNVEV (reference sequence). The CDR3 DNA reads as TGTGCCAGCAGTTTAGTAGCTCCATCCTACGAGCAGTACTTC. The encoded protein is CASSLVAPSYEQYF.

V usage is TRBV7-3 and J usage is TRBJ2-6, with TRBD1 matching 8 bases. There are 18 residues in the CDR3. V shed 5 bases and J 3 bases; nucleotides not matched to a gene: 12. The germline gives CDR1 SGHTA, CDR2 FQGTGA. CDR3 coding DNA: TGTGCCAGCAGCCTAGACACTATACAGGGGGATGGGGCCAACGTCCTGACTTTC. Protein product: CASSLDTIQGDGANVLTF.

This clonotype showed up many times. This sequence joins TRBV20-1 and TRBJ2-6, with D unclear. V lost 2 bases, J lost 4 bases, and 6 bases lay in between. This CDR3 region has 13 residues. Germline lookup yields CDR1 DFQATT and CDR2 SNEGSKA (reference sequence). CDR3: CSARMAGANVLTF. CDR3 DNA: TGCAGTGCTAGAATGGCCGGGGCCAACGTCCTGACTTTC.

This sequence joins TRBV20-1 and TRBJ2-7, with 13 nucleotides matching TRBD2. This CDR3 is built from 14 residues. The trim removed 6 bases at V and 3 bases at J, leaving 5 bases unmatched. The germline CDR1 and CDR2 sequences are DFQATT and SNEGSKA (reference sequence). For the CDR3, the DNA is TGCAGTGCCCTGGGGACTAGCGGGGACTACGAGCAGTACTTC. Translation gives CSALGTSGDYEQYF.

The chain joins TRBV12-3 or TRBV12-4 to TRBJ2-2, with D uncertain. This CDR3 region has 12 residues. V shed 6 bases and J shed 6 bases, with 8 bases lying between them. The CDR3 is CASRFQAGELFF. CDR3 sequence (DNA): TGTGCCAGCAGGTTTCAAGCCGGGGAGCTGTTTTTT.

The V gene is TRBV12-3 or TRBV12-4, the J gene TRBJ2-7; TRBD2 agrees at 13 bases. The CDR3 is 15 residues long. The junction had 4 bases not matched to a gene; V was cut back by 6 bases and J by 2 bases. The CDR3 reads CASRGGLAGAYEQYF. Here the CDR3 DNA reads TGTGCCAGCAGGGGCGGACTAGCGGGGGCCTACGAGCAGTACTTC.

This clonotype was detected a few times. The gene calls are TRBV12-3 or TRBV12-4 and TRBJ1-2; tentatively, D is TRBD1 (5 bases). The CDR3 runs 13 residues. Trimming left V 7 bases short and J 4 bases short, with 13 bases between. The chain's CDR3 is CASTVDRFYGYTF. DNA for the CDR3: TGTGCCAGCACGGTCGACAGATTCTATGGCTACACCTTC.

This sequence joins TRBV7-9 and TRBJ1-2, with D perhaps matching TRBD1 (6 bases). Germline-derived CDR1 and CDR2 are SEHNR and FQNEAQ (reference sequence). The V and J ends lost 1 base and 5 bases respectively, with 11 bases between them. The CDR3 loop spans 14 amino acids. CDR3 DNA sequence: TGTGCCAGCAGCTTAGGCAAGGGGGAATATGGCTACACCTTC. Amino acid sequence: CASSLGKGEYGYTF.

The V and J genes are TRBV27 and TRBJ2-7; either TRBD1 or TRBD2 may supply D (5 bases each). Trimming removed 2 bases from V and 11 bases from J, with 16 bases in between. Germline V gene sequence: CDR1 MNHEY, CDR2 SMNVEV (reference sequence). The CDR3 contains 13 residues. The CDR3, as DNA: TGTGCCAGCAGTTTAAAGGGGCCGGGGCGGAAGTACTTC. Protein sequence: CASSLKGPGRKYF.

The chain joins TRBV29-1 to TRBJ1-2, with D perhaps matching TRBD1 (5 bases). This CDR3 is 11 amino acids long. V lost 5 bases and J lost 5, with 9 bases in between. The germline CDR1 and CDR2 sequences are SQVTM and ANQGSEA. The CDR3 region has the DNA TGCAGCGTTTGGGGGAGTTATGGCTACACCTTC. Amino acids: CSVWGSYGYTF.